The rows below give T cell receptor beta chains drawn from one sample of a study of shared clonotypes between healthy human individuals. Using immunoSEQ multiplex PCR, the repertoire was profiled, and TCRdb retains in-frame clones only, with some absent. The repertoire includes around 600,000 clones, about 95% of them detected once, and about 0.11% sits in the top ten. Sequenced: naive CD8+ T cells sorted from blood. The receptors here all came from a woman in her 30s in good health. The CDR3 runs from the conserved cysteine through the conserved F or W. A D gene is named only where the DNA matches it firmly. Size is stated for part of the rows, as once, few or many counts, or as a class when the clone is expanded.

D gene: TRBD2; J gene: TRBJ2-7; V gene: TRBV28; clone size: NA; CDR3 DNA: TGTGCCAGCAGTTCGGGACTAGATCCTTACGAGCAGTACTTC; CDR3 protein: CASSSGLDPYEQYF
D gene: NA; J gene: TRBJ2-7; V gene: TRBV29-1; clone size: NA; CDR3 DNA: TGCAGCGTTGTAACAGGTCAAGCCTACGAGCAGTACTTC; CDR3 protein: CSVVTGQAYEQYF
D gene: NA; J gene: TRBJ1-4; V gene: TRBV7-9; clone size: NA; CDR3 DNA: TGTGCCAGCAGCTTTTCGGAGGAAAAACTGTTTTTT; CDR3 protein: CASSFSEEKLFF
D gene: NA; J gene: TRBJ2-7; V gene: TRBV12-2; clone size: NA; CDR3 DNA: TGTGCAAGTCGCTTGTTTCGGGGTTTCTACGAGCAGTACTTC; CDR3 protein: CASRLFRGFYEQYF
D gene: NA; J gene: TRBJ1-1; V gene: TRBV5-1; clone size: NA; CDR3 DNA: TGCGCCAGCAGCCCGGGACGGAACTTGAACACTGAAGCTTTCTTT; CDR3 protein: CASSPGRNLNTEAFF
D gene: NA; J gene: TRBJ2-1; V gene: TRBV7-3; clone size: NA; CDR3 DNA: TGTGCCAGCAGCTTAATATTCTCCCCGCCGCGCGCGAACTTCTACTACAATGAGCAGTTCTTC; CDR3 protein: CASSLIFSPPRANFYYNEQFF
D gene: TRBD1; J gene: TRBJ2-7; V gene: TRBV28; clone size: NA; CDR3 DNA: TGTGCCAGCAGTTGGGGCGACAGGGGCTACGAGCAGTACTTC; CDR3 protein: CASSWGDRGYEQYF
D gene: NA; J gene: TRBJ1-1; V gene: TRBV5-4; clone size: NA; CDR3 DNA: TGTGCCAGCAGCTCCGGGACACCAAACACTGAAGCTTTCTTT; CDR3 protein: CASSSGTPNTEAFF
D gene: TRBD1; J gene: TRBJ2-7; V gene: TRBV5-8; clone size: NA; CDR3 DNA: TGTGCCAGCAGCTTGGGGGGGACAGGGGGCTATTTGGAGCAGTACTTC; CDR3 protein: CASSLGGTGGYLEQYF
D gene: NA; J gene: TRBJ2-5; V gene: TRBV5-1; clone size: NA; CDR3 DNA: TGCGCCAGGCCGGGACTTTGCGGCTATCGGGGAGTGGATGTACTAGAGACCCAGTACTTC; CDR3 protein: CARPGLCGYRGVDVLETQYF
D gene: NA; J gene: TRBJ2-7; V gene: TRBV2; clone size: NA; CDR3 DNA: TGTGCCAGCAGCTTCGGCTCCTACGAGCAGTACTTC; CDR3 protein: CASSFGSYEQYF
D gene: TRBD1; J gene: TRBJ2-2; V gene: TRBV28; clone size: NA; CDR3 DNA: TGTGCCAGCAGTTACGGGACAGTGACTTCCGGGGAGCTGTTTTTT; CDR3 protein: CASSYGTVTSGELFF
D gene: TRBD2; J gene: TRBJ2-1; V gene: TRBV7-6; clone size: NA; CDR3 DNA: TGTGCCAGCAGCCCCGGGACTAGCGGACATGAGCAGTTCTTC; CDR3 protein: CASSPGTSGHEQFF
D gene: NA; J gene: TRBJ1-4; V gene: TRBV21-1; clone size: NA; CDR3 DNA: TGTGCCAGCAGCAAAGGACAGCGGGGTAATGAAAAACTGTTTTTT; CDR3 protein: CASSKGQRGNEKLFF
D gene: NA; J gene: TRBJ2-7; V gene: TRBV27; clone size: NA; CDR3 DNA: TGTGCCAGCAGTCCCACCCCTCAGGGCTACGAGCAGTACTTC; CDR3 protein: CASSPTPQGYEQYF
D gene: NA; J gene: TRBJ2-5; V gene: TRBV29-1; clone size: NA; CDR3 DNA: TGCAGCTCAGGCAGGGGCGATCTCCAAGAGACCCAGTACTTC; CDR3 protein: CSSGRGDLQETQYF
D gene: NA; J gene: TRBJ2-7; V gene: TRBV7-6; clone size: NA; CDR3 DNA: TGTGCCAGCAGCTCGAGTAGGGGATACGAGCAGTACTTC; CDR3 protein: CASSSSRGYEQYF
D gene: NA; J gene: TRBJ1-1; V gene: TRBV2; clone size: NA; CDR3 DNA: TGTGCCAGCCGAGAGCGTTGGACGGACTTGAACACTGAAGCTTTCTTT; CDR3 protein: CASRERWTDLNTEAFF
D gene: TRBD2; J gene: TRBJ2-1; V gene: TRBV27; clone size: NA; CDR3 DNA: TGTGCCACCCGTCCGACTAGCGGGAGATGGGATGAGCAGTTCTTC; CDR3 protein: CATRPTSGRWDEQFF
D gene: NA; J gene: TRBJ1-2; V gene: TRBV7-2; clone size: NA; CDR3 DNA: TGTGCCAGCAGCTTAGACTATGCCGGGACGGGAGTCTATGGCTACACCTTC; CDR3 protein: CASSLDYAGTGVYGYTF
D gene: NA; J gene: TRBJ1-1; V gene: TRBV27; clone size: NA; CDR3 DNA: TGTGCCAGCAGTTCGCCGGGGGCTGAAGCTTTCTTT; CDR3 protein: CASSSPGAEAFF
D gene: NA; J gene: TRBJ1-1; V gene: TRBV30; clone size: few; CDR3 DNA: TGTGCCTGGAGTCAGGGTCCTAGCGCTACCGCTGAAGCTTTCTTT; CDR3 protein: CAWSQGPSATAEAFF
D gene: NA; J gene: TRBJ2-7; V gene: TRBV5-4; clone size: NA; CDR3 DNA: TGTGCCAGCAGCTTGTACGTGTACGAGCAGTACTTC; CDR3 protein: CASSLYVYEQYF
D gene: TRBD1; J gene: TRBJ2-7; V gene: TRBV7-9; clone size: once; CDR3 DNA: TGTGCCAGCAGCCCAGCAACGGGACAGAAGTTCTACGAGCAGTACTTC; CDR3 protein: CASSPATGQKFYEQYF
D gene: NA; J gene: TRBJ1-2; V gene: TRBV11-2; clone size: once; CDR3 DNA: TGTGCCAGCAGGACTCTAAAGGGTTACGGTGGCTACACCTTC; CDR3 protein: CASRTLKGYGGYTF
D gene: NA; J gene: TRBJ1-1; V gene: TRBV10-3; clone size: NA; CDR3 DNA: TGTGCCACCCTAGAGGGGACAATGAACACTGAAGCTTTCTTT; CDR3 protein: CATLEGTMNTEAFF
D gene: TRBD1; J gene: TRBJ2-3; V gene: TRBV29-1; clone size: NA; CDR3 DNA: TGCAGCGTTGCTGTCCAGGGGGCCACAGATACGCAGTATTTT; CDR3 protein: CSVAVQGATDTQYF
D gene: NA; J gene: TRBJ2-7; V gene: TRBV28; clone size: NA; CDR3 DNA: TGTGCCAGCAGTACACACGGGACACAGTACTACGAGCAGTACTTC; CDR3 protein: CASSTHGTQYYEQYF
D gene: TRBD2; J gene: TRBJ2-1; V gene: TRBV27; clone size: NA; CDR3 DNA: TGTGCCAGCTGCTGGGGCGGGAGGGTTTGCAATGAGCAGTTCTTC; CDR3 protein: CASCWGGRVCNEQFF
D gene: TRBD2; J gene: TRBJ2-4; V gene: TRBV5-6; clone size: NA; CDR3 DNA: TGTGCCAGCAGCCTGGGACTAGCGGGAGGGCTGAAAAACATTCAGTACTTC; CDR3 protein: CASSLGLAGGLKNIQYF
D gene: NA; J gene: TRBJ1-5; V gene: TRBV7-9; clone size: once; CDR3 DNA: TGTGCCAGCAGCACCGGGACAACGTATCAGCCCCAGCATTTT; CDR3 protein: CASSTGTTYQPQHF